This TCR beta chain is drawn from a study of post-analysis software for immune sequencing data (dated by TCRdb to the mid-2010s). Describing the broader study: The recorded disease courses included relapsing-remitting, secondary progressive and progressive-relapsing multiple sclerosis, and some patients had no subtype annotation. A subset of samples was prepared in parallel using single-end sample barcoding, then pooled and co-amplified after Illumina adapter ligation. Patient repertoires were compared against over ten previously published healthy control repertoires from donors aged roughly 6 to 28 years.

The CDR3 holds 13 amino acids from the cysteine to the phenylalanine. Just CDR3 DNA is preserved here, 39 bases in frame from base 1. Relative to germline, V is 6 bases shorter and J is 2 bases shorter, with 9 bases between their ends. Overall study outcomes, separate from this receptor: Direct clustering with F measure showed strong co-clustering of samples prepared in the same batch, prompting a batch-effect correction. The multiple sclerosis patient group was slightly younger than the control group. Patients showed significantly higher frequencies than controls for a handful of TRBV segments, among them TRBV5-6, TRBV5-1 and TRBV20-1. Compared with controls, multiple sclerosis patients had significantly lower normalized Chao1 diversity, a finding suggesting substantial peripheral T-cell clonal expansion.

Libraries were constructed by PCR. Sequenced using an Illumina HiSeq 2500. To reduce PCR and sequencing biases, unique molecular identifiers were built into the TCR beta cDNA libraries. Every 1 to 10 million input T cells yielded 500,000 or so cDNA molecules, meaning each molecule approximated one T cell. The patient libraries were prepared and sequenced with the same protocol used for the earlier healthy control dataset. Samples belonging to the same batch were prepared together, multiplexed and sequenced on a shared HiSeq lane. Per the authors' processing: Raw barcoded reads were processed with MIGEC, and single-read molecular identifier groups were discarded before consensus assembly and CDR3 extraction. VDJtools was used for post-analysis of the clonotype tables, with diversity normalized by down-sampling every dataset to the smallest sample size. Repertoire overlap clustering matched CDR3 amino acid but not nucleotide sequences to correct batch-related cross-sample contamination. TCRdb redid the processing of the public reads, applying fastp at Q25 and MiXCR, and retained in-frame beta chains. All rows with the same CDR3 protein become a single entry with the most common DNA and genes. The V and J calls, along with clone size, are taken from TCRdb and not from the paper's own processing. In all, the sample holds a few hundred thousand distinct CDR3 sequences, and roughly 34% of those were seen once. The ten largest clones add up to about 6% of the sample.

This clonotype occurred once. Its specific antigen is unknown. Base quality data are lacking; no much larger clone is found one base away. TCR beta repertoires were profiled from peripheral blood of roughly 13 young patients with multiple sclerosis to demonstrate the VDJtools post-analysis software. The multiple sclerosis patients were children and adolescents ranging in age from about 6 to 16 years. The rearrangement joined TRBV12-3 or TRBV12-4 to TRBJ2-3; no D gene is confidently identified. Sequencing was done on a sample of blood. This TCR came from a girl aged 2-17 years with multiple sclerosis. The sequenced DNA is TGTGCCAGCAGCCGGGTCCACACAGATACGCAGTATTTT. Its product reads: CASSRVHTDTQYF.